Listed below are T cell receptor beta chains from one sample, sequenced in a study of regulatory T cells in long-lasting Graves disease. TCRdb independently ran MiXCR on the multiplex PCR reads; one entry per CDR3 protein. Of over 250,000 distinct CDR3 sequences in the sample, 22% are singletons; the top ten hold approximately 53%. The source material was peripheral blood mononuclear cells (PBMCs), sampled when the disease was refractory, from a patient treated with antithyroid drugs. The receptors originated from a female donor with Graves disease. Both conserved end residues are trimmed from each CDR3. The listing skips clone size in some rows; elsewhere it reads once, few, many or a size class.

cdr3_length: 14; clone_size: -; j_call: TRBJ1-1; v_call: TRBV7-3; cdr3_aa: ASSLVPGGRFAEAF
cdr3_length: 13; clone_size: -; j_call: TRBJ1-5; v_call: TRBV12-3/TRBV12-4; cdr3_aa: ASSQRGGAGQPQH
cdr3_length: 14; clone_size: -; j_call: TRBJ2-2; v_call: TRBV7-2; cdr3_aa: ASSTRGRVVTGELF
cdr3_length: 12; clone_size: -; j_call: TRBJ1-5; v_call: TRBV19; cdr3_aa: AGGSGQLNQPQH
cdr3_length: 13; clone_size: -; j_call: TRBJ2-7; v_call: TRBV28; cdr3_aa: ASSLADQWPYEQY
cdr3_length: 12; clone_size: many; j_call: TRBJ1-1; v_call: TRBV2; cdr3_aa: ASIDGGANTEAF
cdr3_length: 11; clone_size: many; j_call: TRBJ1-5; v_call: TRBV30; cdr3_aa: AWSGQGNQPQH
cdr3_length: 14; clone_size: -; j_call: TRBJ1-1; v_call: TRBV12-3/TRBV12-4; cdr3_aa: ASSPGTGFSNTEAF
cdr3_length: 13; clone_size: -; j_call: TRBJ1-2; v_call: TRBV7-2; cdr3_aa: ASSLGAGTSLGYT
cdr3_length: 13; clone_size: few; j_call: TRBJ1-1; v_call: TRBV2; cdr3_aa: ASSYLTGPNTEAF